A selection of T cell receptor beta chains follows, all from one sample in a study of T cell changes during pregnancy in multiple sclerosis. TCRdb's copy holds only in-frame clones and misses some; the assay was immunoSEQ multiplex PCR. This table holds about 41,000 clones, 85% to 95% found once. The sequencing here drew on CD8+ T cells from peripheral blood mononuclear cells, taken in the third trimester of pregnancy. The source is a female donor with multiple sclerosis, enrolled in a pregnancy study. CDR3s include the opening cysteine and the closing phenylalanine or tryptophan. Each record gives: V gene, D gene, clone size, J gene, CDR3 DNA, CDR3 protein. D genes are given only for firm matches. The listing skips clone size in some rows; elsewhere it reads once, few, many or a size class.

TRBV7-8,TRBD2,-,TRBJ2-7,TGTGCCAGCAGCTTAGTTGCTAGCGGGGTGTCTCACGAGCAGTACTTC,CASSLVASGVSHEQYF
TRBV28,TRBD1,-,TRBJ2-7,TGTGCCAGCACCCCGACCGACAGGGTCCATGAGCAGTACTTC,CASTPTDRVHEQYF
TRBV15,-,-,TRBJ2-3,TGTGCCACCAGCAGAGAGGCGGGGGCCGGCGCAGATACGCAGTATTTT,CATSREAGAGADTQYF
TRBV7-9,-,-,TRBJ1-2,TGTGCCAGCAGCATTAGCACAGGTGACTATGGCTACACCTTC,CASSISTGDYGYTF
TRBV29-1,TRBD2,-,TRBJ2-1,TGCAGCGTGTCAGGGACTAGCGGGAGGACTTACAATGAGCAGTTCTTC,CSVSGTSGRTYNEQFF
TRBV7-9,-,-,TRBJ2-1,TGTGCCACCACGGACAGCGACTCTTGGGATGAGCAGTTCTTC,CATTDSDSWDEQFF
TRBV6-1,TRBD1,-,TRBJ2-2,TGTGCCAGCAGTGAAGGGGGACAGGGTCCGAACACCGGGGAGCTGTTTTTT,CASSEGGQGPNTGELFF
TRBV19,-,-,TRBJ1-3,TGTGCCAGTAGTATAGGGCATATCTCTGGAAACACCATATATTTT,CASSIGHISGNTIYF
TRBV4-1,TRBD2,-,TRBJ2-1,TGCGCCAGCAGCCAATATAGTCAGCGGGAAAGTGATGAGCAGTTCTTC,CASSQYSQRESDEQFF
TRBV27,-,-,TRBJ1-6,TGTGCCAGCAGTTTAAGGACAGACTATAATTCACCCCTCCACTTT,CASSLRTDYNSPLHF
TRBV18,-,-,TRBJ1-4,TGTGCCAGCTCACCCATGGACAGACAAAATGAAAAACTGTTTTTT,CASSPMDRQNEKLFF
TRBV15,-,-,TRBJ2-7,TGTGCCACCAGCATAACAGGGAATTACTACGAGCAGTACTTC,CATSITGNYYEQYF
TRBV7-3,TRBD1,-,TRBJ2-3,TGTGCCAGCAGCTCTACTGGGGACAGTAACACAGATACGCAGTATTTT,CASSSTGDSNTDTQYF
TRBV13,-,-,TRBJ1-1,TGTGCCAGCAGCCTGTTAGGGGGAGTAGACACTGAAGCTTTCTTT,CASSLLGGVDTEAFF
TRBV7-3,TRBD1,-,TRBJ2-1,TGTGCCAGCAGCCCGACAGGGGCGGGTGAGCAGTTCTTC,CASSPTGAGEQFF
TRBV5-1,TRBD1,once,TRBJ2-5,TGCGCCAGCAGCTTGGGGGACAGGGACCAAGAGACCCAGTACTTC,CASSLGDRDQETQYF
TRBV29-1,-,-,TRBJ2-5,TGCAGCGTTGAAATTACGCACCTAATGGAGACCCAGTACTTC,CSVEITHLMETQYF
TRBV11-2,TRBD1,-,TRBJ1-1,TGTGCCAGCAGCTTAGTAGGGGGCAAGGGTGGGGTTGACACTGAAGCTTTCTTT,CASSLVGGKGGVDTEAFF
TRBV10-3,TRBD2,once,TRBJ2-2,TGTGCCATCAGTGAGTCAGGGACTAGCGGGAGAGGTAACACCGGGGAGCTGTTTTTT,CAISESGTSGRGNTGELFF
TRBV30,-,-,TRBJ1-1,TGTGCGCGACACTCGAACACTGAAGCTTTCTTT,CARHSNTEAFF
TRBV4-1,TRBD1,-,TRBJ1-2,TGCGCCAGCAGCCATGGACAGGGGGAGGGCTATGGTTACACCTTC,CASSHGQGEGYGYTF
TRBV27,-,-,TRBJ1-3,TGTGCCAGCAGTTCAACGGGACACGGAAACACCATATATTTT,CASSSTGHGNTIYF
TRBV5-1,-,-,TRBJ2-7,TGCGCCAGCCGCGAATCAGGGTCCGACGAGCAGTACTTC,CASRESGSDEQYF
TRBV10-3,-,-,TRBJ1-6,TGTGCCATCAGTGAAGGAGCTAACGATAATTCACCCCTCCACTTT,CAISEGANDNSPLHF
TRBV29-1,-,few,TRBJ1-1,TGCAGCGTAGTACAAAACACTGAAGCTTTCTTT,CSVVQNTEAFF
TRBV5-6,TRBD2,-,TRBJ2-1,TGTGCCAGCAGCTTGATGACTAGCGGGGGGGACAATGAGCAGTTCTTC,CASSLMTSGGDNEQFF
TRBV27,-,-,TRBJ2-4,TGTGCCAGCAGTTTAATAGGGGGGGCGAACATTCAGTACTTC,CASSLIGGANIQYF
TRBV15,TRBD1,-,TRBJ1-1,TGTGCCGCCGGACAGGGGCACACTGAAGCTTTCTTT,CAAGQGHTEAFF
TRBV6-1,-,-,TRBJ1-2,TGTGCCAGCAGTAATACTCAGGGCCCCAACTATGGCTACACCTTC,CASSNTQGPNYGYTF
TRBV11-2,-,-,TRBJ2-1,TGTGCCAGCAGCTTAGGCATTAGCGTGGAGTACAATGAGCAGTTCTTC,CASSLGISVEYNEQFF
TRBV19,TRBD2,-,TRBJ2-7,TGTGCCAGTAGTACCCTAGCGGGAAGTGAGCAGTACTTC,CASSTLAGSEQYF
TRBV4-1,-,-,TRBJ2-7,TGCGCCAGCAGCCAAGGGGCAAACTCCTACGAGCAGTACTTC,CASSQGANSYEQYF
TRBV29-1,-,-,TRBJ2-2,TGCAGCGTTGAAGACAGGGGGGATGCGGGAACCGGGGAGCTGTTTTTT,CSVEDRGDAGTGELFF
TRBV4-3,-,-,TRBJ2-3,TGCGCCAGCAGCCAAGGTCCCGCGTCAAACACAGATACGCAGTATTTT,CASSQGPASNTDTQYF
TRBV7-8,-,-,TRBJ1-1,TGTGCCAGCAGCTTAGTCCCAGGGATAAACACTGAAGCTTTCTTT,CASSLVPGINTEAFF
TRBV4-2,TRBD2,-,TRBJ2-1,TGTGCCAGCAGCCAAGATCTACTACAGCGGGAGTCCTACAATGAGCAGTTCTTC,CASSQDLLQRESYNEQFF
TRBV30,TRBD1,-,TRBJ1-1,TGTGCCTGGAGTGCAGGGGGTGGAACTGAAGCTTTCTTT,CAWSAGGGTEAFF
TRBV19,-,-,TRBJ1-2,TGTGCCAGTATTTCGGAGGGAGGCTACACCTTC,CASISEGGYTF
TRBV5-8,TRBD1,few,TRBJ1-6,TGTGCCAGCAGCTTCTATGGCACAGGGGACTCACCCCTCCACTTT,CASSFYGTGDSPLHF
TRBV7-2,-,-,TRBJ1-1,TGTGCCAGCAGCCTTCCCCGAAGGGACTCTGAAGCTTTCTTT,CASSLPRRDSEAFF
TRBV9,-,-,TRBJ1-1,TGTGCCAGCAGCGTATGGCAGAACACTGAAGCTTTCTTT,CASSVWQNTEAFF
TRBV29-1,TRBD1,-,TRBJ2-1,TGCAGCGTTTATAGGGGGCTCAGGGGCAATGAGCAGTTCTTC,CSVYRGLRGNEQFF
TRBV11-2,TRBD1,-,TRBJ2-2,TGTGCCAGCAGCTTTACAGGACAGGCGATCCCAGGGGGGGAGCTGTTTTTT,CASSFTGQAIPGGELFF
TRBV7-9,-,-,TRBJ1-1,TGTGCCAGCAGCTTACTTGGTAAGAAACCGGACACTGAAGCTTTCTTT,CASSLLGKKPDTEAFF
TRBV5-8,-,-,TRBJ1-1,TGTGCCAGCAGCCGAGAGGACAGTGATATGAACACTGAAGCTTTCTTT,CASSREDSDMNTEAFF
TRBV10-3,TRBD1,-,TRBJ1-4,TGTGCCATCAGCACGGACAGGGATGAAAAACTGTTTTTT,CAISTDRDEKLFF
TRBV7-9,TRBD1,-,TRBJ1-2,TGTGCCAGCAGCAGGGACAGGTCCCATTACGACTATGGCTACACCTTC,CASSRDRSHYDYGYTF
TRBV7-9,TRBD1,-,TRBJ2-5,TGTGCCAGCAGCTTATTCCGGTTGGGACAGGGATACGAAGAGACCCAGTACTTC,CASSLFRLGQGYEETQYF
TRBV21-1,-,-,TRBJ2-3,TGTGCCAGCAGCCTTAGGACTAGCCTGAGCACAGATACGCAGTATTTT,CASSLRTSLSTDTQYF
TRBV7-9,TRBD2,-,TRBJ2-3,TGTGCCAGCAGGGATTTGGGACTAGCGACAGATACGCAGTATTTT,CASRDLGLATDTQYF
TRBV30,-,-,TRBJ1-1,TGTGCCTGGAGTGTATCGACTAACACTGAAGCTTTCTTT,CAWSVSTNTEAFF
TRBV5-1,TRBD1,-,TRBJ2-7,TGCGCCAGCAGCCCTGGGACAGGGGGGTACGAGCAGTACTTC,CASSPGTGGYEQYF
TRBV11-2,TRBD2,few,TRBJ2-3,TGTGCCAGCAGCTTAGGAGGGAGGGACACAGATACGCAGTATTTT,CASSLGGRDTDTQYF
TRBV30,TRBD1,-,TRBJ1-1,TGTGCCTGGAGCTCACAGGGGGGCACTGAAGCTTTCTTT,CAWSSQGGTEAFF
TRBV28,-,-,TRBJ2-7,TGTGCCAGCAGTTTGTGGACAACCTACGAGCAGTACTTC,CASSLWTTYEQYF
TRBV4-3,-,-,TRBJ2-7,TGCGCCAGCAGCCAAGATGGGCTAGCGAAGCAGTACTTC,CASSQDGLAKQYF
TRBV28,TRBD1,-,TRBJ1-1,TGTGCCAGCAGTCCCTCCCCGCACAGGGGGGTTACTGAAGCTTTCTTT,CASSPSPHRGVTEAFF
TRBV7-3,TRBD1,-,TRBJ2-7,TGTGCCAGCAGCCCTACAGGGGGGTATGAGCAGTACTTC,CASSPTGGYEQYF
TRBV18,-,-,TRBJ2-1,TGTGCCAGCTCACCGGGGGGATACAATGAGCAGTTCTTC,CASSPGGYNEQFF
TRBV19,-,-,TRBJ2-7,TGTGCCAGTAGTCCCCGGGACACGAGCTCCTACGAGCAGTACTTC,CASSPRDTSSYEQYF